The 19 T cell receptor beta chains below come from one sample, sequenced in a study of blood T cells in healthy people across ages (dated by TCRdb to the mid-2010s). Receptor amplification or capture employed 5' RACE. The sequencing machine was an Illumina HiSeq 2500. A second roughly 6 to 11 cycle PCR used a sample-barcoded 5' primer and a J-beta primer mix. TCRdb ran its own pipeline on the public reads, namely fastp trimming at Q25 and MiXCR clone calling, and kept in-frame beta chains. One record per CDR3 amino acid sequence lists the most common genes and DNA. This sample holds 730,000 or so distinct CDR3 sequences; roughly two fifths were observed only once. Of the sample, 20% to 25% is held by the ten largest clones. Sequenced input: blood. These receptors were taken from a woman between 55 and 75 years old in good health.

The chain carries TRBV12-3 or TRBV12-4 and TRBJ2-7; 7 nucleotides line up with TRBD1. The CDR3 consists of 16 residues. V was pared by 3 bases and J by 1 base, with 9 bases of the junction left unmatched. The CDR3 region has the DNA TGTGCCAGCAGTTTTTATCGGGACAGCCTTTCCTACGAGCAGTACTTC. It is translated as CASSFYRDSLSYEQYF.

There are a few counts of this clonotype. DNA for the CDR3: TGCAGTGCTAGTAACATGGGGGGGCTTGTGCCCCAGCATTTT. This gives the protein CSASNMGGLVPQHF. The J gene is TRBJ1-5, the V gene TRBV20-1, with D maybe TRBD1 (6 bases). CDR3 length: 14 residues. V was clipped by 3 bases and J by 9 bases, with 18 bases between them. In germline, CDR1 is DFQATT, CDR2 SNEGSKA (reference sequence).

This CDR3 is CASSWARDGVYTQYF. The CDR3 region has the DNA TGTGCCAGCAGCTGGGCCCGGGACGGGGTCTATACGCAGTATTTT. The rearrangement links TRBV7-2 to TRBJ2-3, with D perhaps TRBD1 or TRBD2 (5 bases each). Per the germline V gene, CDR1 is SGHTA and CDR2 is FQGNSA. This CDR3 is built from 15 residues. Trimming took off 4 bases at V and 7 bases at J, with 18 bases between the two ends.

The chain couples TRBV6-5 to TRBJ2-1, with 11 bases that match TRBD1. With V trimmed by 8 bases and J by 4 bases, 10 bases remained unmatched. Germline V gives CDR1 MNHEY, CDR2 SVGAGI. There are 16 residues in the CDR3. In nucleotides, the CDR3 is TGTGCCAGCGGTCTGACCGGGACAGGGGGGTACAATGAGCAGTTCTTC. It yields the protein CASGLTGTGGYNEQFF.

CDR3 bases: TGTGCCAGCAGCTTTTACGGGTTCGCCTCGGCAGTGAGCAATCAGCCCCAGCATTTT. It codes for CASSFYGFASAVSNQPQHF. This sequence joins TRBV5-8 and TRBJ1-5; D not certain. Germline CDR1 reads SGHTS; CDR2 reads YDEGEE. This CDR3 has 19 residues. V was clipped by 2 bases and J by 1 base, with 22 bases between them.

The chain couples TRBV4-3 to TRBJ2-7, with D maybe TRBD2 (7 bases). The CDR3 is 16 residues long. V lost 0 bases, J lost 3 bases, and 15 bases lay in between. Per germline, CDR1 LGHNA and CDR2 YSLEER. The CDR3 DNA reads as TGCGCCAGCAGCCAAGAACGGGGGGCTGGAGGCTACGAGCAGTACTTC. This gives the protein CASSQERGAGGYEQYF.

J is TRBJ2-6 and V is TRBV5-1; D gene uncertain. The CDR3 has 16 residues. Germline V gives CDR1 SGHRS, CDR2 YFSETQ. V dropped 5 bases and J dropped 0 bases, with 12 bases sitting between them. CDR3 residues: CASRASISSGANVLTF. The CDR3 region has the DNA TGCGCCAGCAGGGCATCGATCAGCTCTGGGGCCAACGTCCTGACTTTC.

The chain combines TRBV5-1 with TRBJ2-1; 9 bases fit TRBD2. CDR3 size: 16 residues. Germline trimming cut 0 bases from V and 6 bases from J; bases unmatched to any gene: 7. Germline V gene lookup returns CDR1 SGHRS and CDR2 YFSETQ. As DNA, the CDR3 is TGCGCCAGCAGCTTGGATGCTAGCGGGGCGGGCAATGAGCAGTTCTTC. Translating it yields CASSLDASGAGNEQFF.

This clonotype showed up just a few times. The chain combines TRBV28 with TRBJ2-1, with D maybe TRBD2 (6 bases). Germline V lookup: CDR1 MDHEN, CDR2 SYDVKM. V was cut by 5 bases and J by 3 bases, with 14 bases left in between. CDR3 size: 15 residues. The CDR3 bases are TGTGCCAGCAGTCCGGGACTCGTGGGCTACAATGAGCAGTTCTTC. It specifies CASSPGLVGYNEQFF.

This chain connects TRBV5-1 to TRBJ2-7; D remains unclear. This CDR3 has 14 amino acids. The V gene lost 0 bases and the J gene lost 6 bases, with 13 bases spanning the gap. In germline, CDR1 is SGHRS, CDR2 YFSETQ. The chain's CDR3 is CASSLGRVDSEQYF. In DNA form, the CDR3 reads TGCGCCAGCAGCTTGGGACGGGTTGACTCCGAGCAGTACTTC.

The CDR3 DNA reads TGCAGTGCCGCACAATGGGGGGGGACGTCTTATGGCTACACCTTC. It codes for CSAAQWGGTSYGYTF. The chain carries TRBV20-1 and TRBJ1-2; TRBD1 is a possible D gene (5 bases). CDR3 length: 15 residues. CDR1 is DFQATT, CDR2 SNEGSKA, per germline (reference sequence). V was cut by 6 bases and J by 5 bases, with 22 bases left in between.

The V and J genes are TRBV20-1 and TRBJ2-5; 7 nucleotides align to TRBD2. The end of the DNA aligns better with TRBJ2-7, so the J call may be wrong. Looked up from germline, CDR1 is DFQATT and CDR2 is SNEGSKA (reference sequence). This CDR3 is 14 amino acids long. The CDR3 here is CSATAGEGLYEQYF. In DNA form, the CDR3 reads TGCAGTGCTACCGCCGGGGAGGGGTTGTACGAGCAGTACTTC.

The rearrangement uses TRBV4-3 and TRBJ2-1; D unresolved. The CDR3 extends over 14 amino acids. Per the germline V gene, CDR1 is LGHNA and CDR2 is YSLEER. The ends were cut back, 0 bases at V and 9 bases at J, with 12 bases in the middle. The CDR3 spells CASSQEALGSEQFF. The DNA of the CDR3 is TGCGCCAGCAGCCAAGAGGCCCTAGGCAGTGAGCAGTTCTTC.

V and J are TRBV3-1 and TRBJ2-4; 9 nucleotides line up with TRBD2. The J call may not be correct, given that the DNA end is closer to TRBJ2-7. CDR1 and CDR2 (germline): LGHDT, YNNKEL (reference sequence). The CDR3 contains 15 residues. The CDR3 protein is CASSQGPSGTYEQYF. In DNA, the CDR3 is TGTGCCAGCAGCCAAGGACCTAGCGGGACCTACGAGCAGTACTTC.

The rearrangement links TRBV20-1 to TRBJ1-2, with D possibly being TRBD1 (6 bases). Germline V gives CDR1 DFQATT, CDR2 SNEGSKA (reference sequence). V was pared by 5 bases and J by 1 base, with 14 bases between. The CDR3 loop spans 14 amino acids. CDR3 loop: CSAPLRGDNYGYTF. The CDR3 DNA reads as TGCAGTGCTCCCTTGAGGGGGGATAACTATGGCTACACCTTC.

In its sample, this clonotype was seen many times. This rearrangement joins TRBV29-1 to TRBJ2-1; 10 nucleotides align to TRBD2. The germline gives CDR1 SQVTM, CDR2 ANQGSEA. This CDR3 region has 14 residues. With V trimmed by 4 bases and J by 6 bases, 6 bases remained unmatched. As DNA, the CDR3 is TGCAGCGTTGGGGGGCTAGCGGGAGCCAATGAGCAGTTCTTC. Translating it yields CSVGGLAGANEQFF.

This clonotype came up a few times. This chain joins TRBV5-1 and TRBJ2-3; 11 positions match TRBD2. The CDR3 spans 17 residues. Trimming removed 2 bases from V and 5 bases from J; junction bases left unmatched: 10. The V gene's germline CDR1 is SGHRS and CDR2 YFSETQ. In nucleotides, the CDR3 is TGCGCCAGCAGCTTACCCTTAGCGGGGGGGCCGGAAGATACGCAGTATTTT. The encoded protein is CASSLPLAGGPEDTQYF.

The V gene is TRBV5-1, the J gene TRBJ2-7; 8 nucleotides line up with TRBD2. CDR3 length: 14 amino acids. Per the germline V gene, CDR1 is SGHRS and CDR2 is YFSETQ. V shed 5 bases and J 2 bases; nucleotides not matched to a gene: 6. This CDR3 reads CASRSSGGPYEQYF. CDR3 in DNA: TGCGCCAGCAGGTCATCGGGGGGGCCCTACGAGCAGTACTTC.

As for this clonotype: This may come from a read error, since a much larger clone is one base off. In nucleotides, the CDR3 is TGTGCCAGCGGTTACACGGATAAAAACATTCAGTACTTC. Protein product: CASGYTDKNIQYF. The chain employs TRBV6-2 or TRBV6-3 and TRBJ2-4, with D hard to call. From germline, CDR1 is MNHEY and CDR2 SVGEGT. The CDR3 is made up of 13 amino acids.